Listed below are T cell receptor beta chains from one sample, sequenced in a study of T cells in Graves' hyperthyroidism and ophthalmopathy. TCRdb re-called the multiplex PCR reads through MiXCR, storing one row per CDR3 protein. The sample records 450,000 to 700,000 distinct CDR3 sequences, roughly 50% being singletons. Material for sequencing was peripheral blood or thyroid tissue (not recorded which). These receptors were taken from an adult woman with Graves' disease, either hyperthyroidism or ophthalmopathy (not recorded which). Each CDR3 is given with its conserved first and last residue. The order of the fields is CDR3 DNA, CDR3 protein, D gene, J gene, V gene, clone size. D genes are given only for firm matches. A clone size is listed for some rows: how often the clone was seen (once, few, many), or a class if it is expanded.

TGTGCCATCAGTGCTTACGCTAACTATGGCTACACCTTC,CAISAYANYGYTF,-,TRBJ1-2,TRBV10-3,-
TGTGCCAGCAGCCCGCAGGGAGGTTTAAGTTCACCCCTCCACTTT,CASSPQGGLSSPLHF,-,TRBJ1-6,TRBV9,once
TGTGCCAGCAGGCCCAGGTGGGCCTACGAGCAGTACTTC,CASRPRWAYEQYF,-,TRBJ2-7,TRBV7-8,many
TGTGCCACCAAACAATTACACGATAGCAATCAGCCCCAGCATTTT,CATKQLHDSNQPQHF,-,TRBJ1-5,TRBV2,many
TGTGCCAGCAGCGAGCGGGGCGGGAGGAACCCCGGGACCCAGTACTTC,CASSERGGRNPGTQYF,TRBD2,TRBJ2-5,TRBV7-2,-
TGCGCCAGCGGGCTGGATATGGGACAACGACTTGAAGCTTTCTTT,CASGLDMGQRLEAFF,-,TRBJ1-1,TRBV5-1,many
TGTGCCACTTCTTTGCGGGGAGTCTCCTACGAGCAGTACTTC,CATSLRGVSYEQYF,-,TRBJ2-7,TRBV13,-
TGTGCCATCAGTATTCCAGGGGGGACTGAAGCTTTCTTT,CAISIPGGTEAFF,TRBD1,TRBJ1-1,TRBV10-3,few
TGTGCCAGCAGCCCACATACAGGTGCCCACGAGCAGTACTTC,CASSPHTGAHEQYF,-,TRBJ2-7,TRBV13,-
TGCAGTGCTAGGCTACGCGAAAAACTGTTTTTT,CSARLREKLFF,-,TRBJ1-4,TRBV20-1,many
TGTGCCAGCAGTGAGAGACAGGGGAGGGATCAGCCCCAGCATTTT,CASSERQGRDQPQHF,TRBD1,TRBJ1-5,TRBV2,-